The sequence of this T cell receptor beta chain was determined in a study of technical replicates of blood from several donors (dated 2017 in TCRdb). Libraries were prepared through the immunoSEQ multiplex PCR assay. TCRdb stores this immuneACCESS table with in-frame sequences only. Part of the clones is absent; in the studies checked, under half of the shortfall reflects unresolved V genes, and no reason is known for the rest. The sample has fewer than 70,000 clones on record, approximately 86% of them singletons. Of the sample, about 5% falls within the top ten clones. CDR1 MGHDK and CDR2 SYGVNS are derived from the germline V gene. CDR3 length: 15 amino acids, cysteine to phenylalanine. The read is trimmed to its CDR3 DNA, 45 bases read in frame from base 1. V and J are truncated by 2 bases and 8 bases respectively, leaving an intervening sequence of 15 bases. For this clone: Its antigen remains undetermined. Qualities for individual bases were not recorded, and no much larger clone is one base off.

The sequence was obtained from a human donor in good health. Some clones in this sample may be carry-over from other donors' samples. The sequencing sample was made of PBMCs. Here the chain combines TRBV25-1 and TRBJ1-4, with TRBD1 as a weak D call on 6 bases. The CDR3 protein: CASSEQTGINEKLFF. The sequenced DNA is TGTGCCAGCAGTGAACAAACAGGGATTAACGAAAAACTGTTTTTT.